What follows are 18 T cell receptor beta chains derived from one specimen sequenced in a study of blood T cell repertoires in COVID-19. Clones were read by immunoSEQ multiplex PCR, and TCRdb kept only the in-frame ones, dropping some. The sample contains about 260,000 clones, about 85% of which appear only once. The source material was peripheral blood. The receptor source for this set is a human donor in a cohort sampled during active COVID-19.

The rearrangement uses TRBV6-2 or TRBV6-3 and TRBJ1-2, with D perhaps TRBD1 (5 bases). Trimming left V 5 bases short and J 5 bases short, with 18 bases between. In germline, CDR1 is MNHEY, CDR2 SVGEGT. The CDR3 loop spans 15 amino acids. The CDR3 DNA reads TGTGCCAGCAGTGCGCCCCGTGAGGCAGGGTATGGCTACACCTTC. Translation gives CASSAPREAGYGYTF.

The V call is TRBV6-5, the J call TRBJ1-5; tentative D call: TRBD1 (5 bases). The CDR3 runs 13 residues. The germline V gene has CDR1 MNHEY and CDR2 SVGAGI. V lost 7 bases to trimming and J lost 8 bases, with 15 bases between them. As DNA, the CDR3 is TGTGCCAGCAAGCTTCAGGGTAGTAAGCCCCAGCATTTT. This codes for CASKLQGSKPQHF.

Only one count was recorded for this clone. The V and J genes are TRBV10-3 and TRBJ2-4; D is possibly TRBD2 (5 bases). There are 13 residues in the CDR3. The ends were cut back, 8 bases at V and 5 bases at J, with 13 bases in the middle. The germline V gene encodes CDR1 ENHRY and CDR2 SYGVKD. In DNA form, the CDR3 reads TGTGCCATCGGTCCAACCGGGGAAAACATTCAGTACTTC. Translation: CAIGPTGENIQYF.

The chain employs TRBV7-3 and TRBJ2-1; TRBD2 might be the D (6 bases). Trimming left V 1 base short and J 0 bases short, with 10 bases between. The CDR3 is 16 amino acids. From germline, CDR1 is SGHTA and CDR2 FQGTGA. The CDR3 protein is CASSLIYGSSYNEQFF. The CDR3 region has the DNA TGTGCCAGCAGCTTAATTTACGGGAGCTCCTACAATGAGCAGTTCTTC.

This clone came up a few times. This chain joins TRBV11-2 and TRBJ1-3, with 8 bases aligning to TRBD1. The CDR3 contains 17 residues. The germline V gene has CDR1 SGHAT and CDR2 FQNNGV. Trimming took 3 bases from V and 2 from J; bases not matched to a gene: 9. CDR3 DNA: TGTGCCAGCAGCTTCGGACAGGGAGCAAGGACTGGAAACACCATATATTTT. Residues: CASSFGQGARTGNTIYF.

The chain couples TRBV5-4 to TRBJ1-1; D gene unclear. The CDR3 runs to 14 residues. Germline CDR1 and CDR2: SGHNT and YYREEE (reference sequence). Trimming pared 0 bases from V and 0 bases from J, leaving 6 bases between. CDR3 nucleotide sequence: TGTGCCAGCAGCTTGGGAGTTATGAACACTGAAGCTTTCTTT. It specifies CASSLGVMNTEAFF.

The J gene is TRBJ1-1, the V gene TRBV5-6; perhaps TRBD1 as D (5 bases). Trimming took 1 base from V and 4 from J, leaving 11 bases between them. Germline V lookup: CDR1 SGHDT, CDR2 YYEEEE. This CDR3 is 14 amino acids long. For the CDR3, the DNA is TGTGCCAGCAGCTTGCGTTCTCAGGGCACTGAAGCTTTCTTT. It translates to CASSLRSQGTEAFF. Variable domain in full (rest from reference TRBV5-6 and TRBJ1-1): DAGVTQSPTHLIKTRGQQVTLRCSPKSGHDTVSWYQQALGQGPQFIFQYYEEEERQRGNFPDRFSGHQFPNYSSELNVNALLLGDSALYLCASSLRSQGTEAFFGQGTRLTVV.

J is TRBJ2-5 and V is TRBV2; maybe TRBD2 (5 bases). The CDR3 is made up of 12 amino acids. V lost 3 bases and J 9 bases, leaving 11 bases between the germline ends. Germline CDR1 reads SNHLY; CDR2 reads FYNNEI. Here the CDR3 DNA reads TGTGCCAGCAGTGATTCCCTCGGGGCCCAGTACTTC. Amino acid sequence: CASSDSLGAQYF.

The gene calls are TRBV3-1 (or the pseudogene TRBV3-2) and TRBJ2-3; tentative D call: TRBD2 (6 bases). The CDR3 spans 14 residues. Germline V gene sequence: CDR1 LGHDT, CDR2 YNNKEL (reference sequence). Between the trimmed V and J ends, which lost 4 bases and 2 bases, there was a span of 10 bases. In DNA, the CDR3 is TGTGCCAGCAGCCCCACTAGCTCCACAGATACGCAGTATTTT. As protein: CASSPTSSTDTQYF.

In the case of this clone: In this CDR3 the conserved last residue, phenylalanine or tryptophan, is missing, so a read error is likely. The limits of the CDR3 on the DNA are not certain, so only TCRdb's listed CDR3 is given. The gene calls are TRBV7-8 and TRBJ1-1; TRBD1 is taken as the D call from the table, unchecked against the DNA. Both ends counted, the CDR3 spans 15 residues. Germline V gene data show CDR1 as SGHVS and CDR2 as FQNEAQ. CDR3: CASSSTITGTAFARY.

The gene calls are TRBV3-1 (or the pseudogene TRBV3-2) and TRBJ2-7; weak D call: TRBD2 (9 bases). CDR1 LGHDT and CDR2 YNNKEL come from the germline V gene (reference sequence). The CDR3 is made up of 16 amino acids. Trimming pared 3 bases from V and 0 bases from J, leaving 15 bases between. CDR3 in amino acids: CASSHLAGQVSYEQYF. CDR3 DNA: TGTGCCAGCAGCCACCTAGCGGGACAGGTCTCCTACGAGCAGTACTTC.

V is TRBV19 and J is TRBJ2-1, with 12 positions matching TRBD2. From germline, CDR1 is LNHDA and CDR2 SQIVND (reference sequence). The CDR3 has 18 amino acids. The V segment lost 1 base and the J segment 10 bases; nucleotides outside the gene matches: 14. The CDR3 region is CASSIAPPTSGRTGEQFF. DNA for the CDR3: TGTGCCAGTAGTATAGCCCCCCCGACTAGCGGGAGAACGGGGGAGCAGTTCTTC.

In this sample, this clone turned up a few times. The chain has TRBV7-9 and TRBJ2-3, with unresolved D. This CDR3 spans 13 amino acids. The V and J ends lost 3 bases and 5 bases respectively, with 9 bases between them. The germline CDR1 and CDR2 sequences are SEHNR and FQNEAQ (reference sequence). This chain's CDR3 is CASSFRLKDTQYF. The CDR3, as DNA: TGTGCCAGCAGCTTTCGGTTAAAAGATACGCAGTATTTT.

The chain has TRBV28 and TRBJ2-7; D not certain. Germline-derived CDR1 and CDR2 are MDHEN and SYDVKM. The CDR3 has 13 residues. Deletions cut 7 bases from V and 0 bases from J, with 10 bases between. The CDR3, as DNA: TGTGCCAGCACCACGTCGGGCTCCTACGAGCAGTACTTC. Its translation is CASTTSGSYEQYF.

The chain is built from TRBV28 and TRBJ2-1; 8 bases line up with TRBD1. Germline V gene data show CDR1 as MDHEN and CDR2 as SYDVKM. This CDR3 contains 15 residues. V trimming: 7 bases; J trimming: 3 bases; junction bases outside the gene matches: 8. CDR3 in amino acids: CASIKRDRLYNEQFF. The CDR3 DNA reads TGTGCCAGCATTAAAAGGGACAGGCTCTACAATGAGCAGTTCTTC.

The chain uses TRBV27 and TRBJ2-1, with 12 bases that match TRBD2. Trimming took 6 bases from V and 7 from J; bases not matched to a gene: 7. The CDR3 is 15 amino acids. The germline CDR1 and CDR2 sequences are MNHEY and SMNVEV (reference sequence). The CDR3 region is CASSLASGRVNEQFF. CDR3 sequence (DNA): TGTGCCAGCAGCCTAGCTAGCGGGAGGGTTAATGAGCAGTTCTTC.

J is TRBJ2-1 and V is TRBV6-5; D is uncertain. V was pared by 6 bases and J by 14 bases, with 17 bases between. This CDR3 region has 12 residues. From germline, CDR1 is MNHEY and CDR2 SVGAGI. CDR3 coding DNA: TGTGCCAGCAGCTCTGCGGCTAATCGGAAGTTCTTC. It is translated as CASSSAANRKFF.

The CDR3 protein is CASSLQGAGQPQHF. The CDR3 DNA reads TGTGCCAGCAGTTTACAGGGGGCAGGACAGCCCCAGCATTTT. The rearrangement uses TRBV2 and TRBJ1-5; 9 bases are shared with TRBD1. Germline V CDR1 and CDR2: SNHLY, FYNNEI. V shed 5 bases, J shed 7 bases, and the junction held 6 bases outside the gene matches. The CDR3 runs to 14 residues.